This T cell receptor beta chain was recovered during a study of OX40 agonist ivuxolimab in advanced cancers. Whole-study context: Patients receiving dose escalation had hepatocellular carcinoma, melanoma, renal cell or head and neck cancer.

With respect to this clone: Its antigen is unknown.

The table came from immunoSEQ multiplex PCR; TCRdb's copy has only in-frame clones and leaves some out. The sample yields 35,000 to 45,000 clones, about 90% seen once. Study-wide results and limits: CD4+ T cells averaged fewer expanded clones than CD8+ T cells.

The receptor was derived from an adult with an advanced solid tumor such as melanoma, head and neck, liver or kidney cancer. The sample was CD4+ or CD8+ T cells sorted from blood, taken in a trial of the OX40 agonist ivuxolimab.

The CDR3 here is CASSVSSGGVADTQYF. CDR3 DNA sequence: TGTGCCAGCAGCGTAAGTTCTGGGGGAGTTGCAGATACGCAGTATTTT. The chain uses TRBV9 and TRBJ2-3, with D perhaps being TRBD1 or TRBD2 (5 bases each). CDR1 and CDR2 from the germline V gene are SGDLS and YYNGEE. V lost 1 base and J 4 bases, leaving 16 bases between the germline ends. The CDR3 loop spans 16 amino acids.